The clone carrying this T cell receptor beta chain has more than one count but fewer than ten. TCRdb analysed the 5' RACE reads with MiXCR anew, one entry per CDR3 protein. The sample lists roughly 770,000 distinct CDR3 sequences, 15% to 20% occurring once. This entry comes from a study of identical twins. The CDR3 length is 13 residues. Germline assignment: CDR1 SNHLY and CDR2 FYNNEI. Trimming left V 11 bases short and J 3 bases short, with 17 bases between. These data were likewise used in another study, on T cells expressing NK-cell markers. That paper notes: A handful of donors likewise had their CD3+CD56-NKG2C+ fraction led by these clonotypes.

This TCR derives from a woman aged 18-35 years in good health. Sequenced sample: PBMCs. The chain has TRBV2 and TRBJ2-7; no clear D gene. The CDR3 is CAGKRSQLYEQYF. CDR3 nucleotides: TGTGCCGGCAAACGGTCGCAACTCTACGAGCAGTACTTC.